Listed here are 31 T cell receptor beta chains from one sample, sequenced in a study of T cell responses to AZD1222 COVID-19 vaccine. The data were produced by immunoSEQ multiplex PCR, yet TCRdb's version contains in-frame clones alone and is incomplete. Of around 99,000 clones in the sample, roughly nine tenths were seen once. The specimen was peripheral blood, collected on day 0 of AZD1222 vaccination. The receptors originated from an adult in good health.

CDR3 amino acids: CASSLVAGTVYNEQFF. CDR3 DNA sequence: TGCGCCAGCAGCTTGGTAGCGGGAACCGTCTACAATGAGCAGTTCTTC. This chain links TRBV5-1 with TRBJ2-1; 8 bases are a match to TRBD2. CDR3 length equals 16 residues. CDR1 and CDR2 (germline): SGHRS, YFSETQ. Trimming at V came to 0 bases and at J to 3 bases, leaving 5 bases not matched to a gene.

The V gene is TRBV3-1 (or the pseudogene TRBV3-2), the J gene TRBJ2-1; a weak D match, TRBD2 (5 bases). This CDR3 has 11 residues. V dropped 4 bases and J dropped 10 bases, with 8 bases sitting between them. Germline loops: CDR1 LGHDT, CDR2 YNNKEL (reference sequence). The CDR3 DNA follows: TGTGCCAGCAGCCTTGGACTCGAGCAGTTCTTC. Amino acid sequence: CASSLGLEQFF.

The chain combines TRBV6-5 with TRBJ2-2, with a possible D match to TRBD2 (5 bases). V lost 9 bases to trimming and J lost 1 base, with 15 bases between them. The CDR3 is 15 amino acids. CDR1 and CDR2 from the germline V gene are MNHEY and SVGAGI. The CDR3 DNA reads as TGTGCCAGTAGGTGGGAGATCGGGAACACCGGGGAGCTGTTTTTT. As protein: CASRWEIGNTGELFF.

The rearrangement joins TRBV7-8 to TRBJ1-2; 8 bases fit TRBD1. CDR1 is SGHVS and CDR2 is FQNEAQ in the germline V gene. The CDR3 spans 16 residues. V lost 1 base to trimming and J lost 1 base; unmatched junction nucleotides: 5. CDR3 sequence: CASSLGGQESNYGYTF. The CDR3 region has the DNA TGTGCCAGCAGCTTAGGGGGACAGGAGAGTAACTATGGCTACACCTTC.

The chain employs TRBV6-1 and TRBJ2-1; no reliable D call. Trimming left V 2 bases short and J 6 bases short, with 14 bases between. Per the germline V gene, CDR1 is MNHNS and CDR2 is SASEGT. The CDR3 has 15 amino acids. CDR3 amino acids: CASSELGPLLNEQFF. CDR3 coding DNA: TGTGCCAGCAGTGAACTCGGGCCCCTCCTCAATGAGCAGTTCTTC.

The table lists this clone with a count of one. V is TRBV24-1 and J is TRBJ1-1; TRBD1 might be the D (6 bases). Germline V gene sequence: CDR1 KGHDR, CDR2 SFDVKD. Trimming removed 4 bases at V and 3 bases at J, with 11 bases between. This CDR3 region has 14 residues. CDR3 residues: CATSEGALDTEAFF. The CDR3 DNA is TGTGCCACCAGTGAGGGGGCGCTGGACACTGAAGCTTTCTTT.

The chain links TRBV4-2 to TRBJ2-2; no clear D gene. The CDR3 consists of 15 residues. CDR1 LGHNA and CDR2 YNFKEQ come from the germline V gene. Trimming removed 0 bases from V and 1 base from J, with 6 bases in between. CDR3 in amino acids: CASSQESGNTGELFF. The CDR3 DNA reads TGTGCCAGCAGCCAAGAGTCGGGGAACACCGGGGAGCTGTTTTTT.

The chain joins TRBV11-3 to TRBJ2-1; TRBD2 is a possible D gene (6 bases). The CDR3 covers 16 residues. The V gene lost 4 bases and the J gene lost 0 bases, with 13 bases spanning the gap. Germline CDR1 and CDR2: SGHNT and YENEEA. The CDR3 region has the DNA TGTGCCAGCAGCTCTTGGCGGGGTAGCTCCTACAATGAGCAGTTCTTC. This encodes CASSSWRGSSYNEQFF.

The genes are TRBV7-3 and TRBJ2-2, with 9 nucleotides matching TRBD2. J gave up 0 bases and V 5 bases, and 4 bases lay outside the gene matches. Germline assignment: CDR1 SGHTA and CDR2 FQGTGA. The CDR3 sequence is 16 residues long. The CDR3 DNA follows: TGTGCCAGCAGCGCAACTAGCGGGTCGAACACCGGGGAGCTGTTTTTT. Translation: CASSATSGSNTGELFF.

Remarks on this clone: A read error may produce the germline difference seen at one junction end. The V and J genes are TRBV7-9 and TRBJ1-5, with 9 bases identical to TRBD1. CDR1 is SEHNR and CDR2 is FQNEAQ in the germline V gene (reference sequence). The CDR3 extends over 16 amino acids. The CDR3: CASSSGTGSGYQPQHF. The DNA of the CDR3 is TGTGCCAGCAGCTCAGGGACAGGGTCTGGCTATCAACCCCAGCATTTT.

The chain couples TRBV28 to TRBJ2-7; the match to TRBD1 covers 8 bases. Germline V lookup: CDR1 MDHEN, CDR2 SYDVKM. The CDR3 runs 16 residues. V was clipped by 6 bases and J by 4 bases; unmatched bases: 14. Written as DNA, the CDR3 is TGTGCCAGCAGCCGAGGCGGCGCAGGGGGCTTTTACGAGCAGTACTTC. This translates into CASSRGGAGGFYEQYF.

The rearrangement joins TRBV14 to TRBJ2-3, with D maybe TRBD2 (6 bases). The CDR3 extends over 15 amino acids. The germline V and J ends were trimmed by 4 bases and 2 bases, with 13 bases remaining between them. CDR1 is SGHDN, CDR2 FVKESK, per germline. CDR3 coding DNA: TGTGCCAGCAGCCCCTATCGGGAGCTCACAGATACGCAGTATTTT. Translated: CASSPYRELTDTQYF.

The CDR3 sequence is CSVRTRGLAGLVKETQYF. The CDR3 nucleotides read TGCAGCGTACGTACCCGGGGACTAGCGGGGCTGGTAAAAGAGACCCAGTACTTC. V and J are TRBV29-1 and TRBJ2-5, with TRBD2 matching over 13 bases. The CDR3 totals 18 residues. J was trimmed by 3 bases and V by 6 bases; bases with no gene match: 16. Germline V gives CDR1 SQVTM, CDR2 ANQGSEA.

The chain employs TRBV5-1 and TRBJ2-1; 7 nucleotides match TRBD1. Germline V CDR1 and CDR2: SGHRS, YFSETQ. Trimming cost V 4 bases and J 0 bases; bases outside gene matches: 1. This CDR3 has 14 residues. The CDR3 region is CASSGDSSYNEQFF. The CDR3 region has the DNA TGCGCCAGCAGCGGGGACAGCTCCTACAATGAGCAGTTCTTC.

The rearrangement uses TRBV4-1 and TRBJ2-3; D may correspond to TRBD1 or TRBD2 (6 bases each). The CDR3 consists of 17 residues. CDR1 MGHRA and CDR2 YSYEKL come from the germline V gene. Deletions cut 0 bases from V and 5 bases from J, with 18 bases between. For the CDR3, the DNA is TGCGCCAGCAGCCAAGATGACGGGGGCAGCCGGAAAGATACGCAGTATTTT. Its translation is CASSQDDGGSRKDTQYF.

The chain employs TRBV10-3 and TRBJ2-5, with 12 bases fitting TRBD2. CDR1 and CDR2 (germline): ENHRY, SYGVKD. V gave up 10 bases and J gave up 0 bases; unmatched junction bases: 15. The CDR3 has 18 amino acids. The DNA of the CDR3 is TGTGCCACCAAACCGGGACTAGCGGGCTCAAGGGACCAAGAGACCCAGTACTTC. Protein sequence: CATKPGLAGSRDQETQYF.

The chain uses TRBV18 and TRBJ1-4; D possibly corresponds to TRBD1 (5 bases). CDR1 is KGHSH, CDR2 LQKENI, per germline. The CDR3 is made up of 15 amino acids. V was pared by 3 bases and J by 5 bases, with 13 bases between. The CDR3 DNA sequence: TGTGCCAGCTCACCGTCCTTCGGGGGGAATGAAAAACTGTTTTTT. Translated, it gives CASSPSFGGNEKLFF.

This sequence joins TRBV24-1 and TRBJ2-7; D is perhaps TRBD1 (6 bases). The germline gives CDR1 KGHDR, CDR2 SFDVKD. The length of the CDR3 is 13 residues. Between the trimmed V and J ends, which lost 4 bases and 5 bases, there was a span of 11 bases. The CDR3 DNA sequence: TGTGCCACCAGTGAGGGGGACACCCACGAGCAGTACTTC. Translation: CATSEGDTHEQYF.

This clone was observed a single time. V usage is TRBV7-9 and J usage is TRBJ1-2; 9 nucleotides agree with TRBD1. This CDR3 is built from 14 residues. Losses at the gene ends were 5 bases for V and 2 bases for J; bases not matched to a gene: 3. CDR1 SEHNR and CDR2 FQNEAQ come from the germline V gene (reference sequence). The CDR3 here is CASSRGQGNYGYTF. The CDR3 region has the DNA TGTGCCAGCAGCCGAGGACAGGGGAACTATGGCTACACCTTC. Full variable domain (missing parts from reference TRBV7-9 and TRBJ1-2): DTGVSQNPRHKITKRGQNVTFRCDPISEHNRLYWYRQTLGQGPEFLTYFQNEAQLEKSRLLSDRFSAERPKGSFSTLEIQRTEQGDSAMYLCASSRGQGNYGYTFGSGTRLTVV.

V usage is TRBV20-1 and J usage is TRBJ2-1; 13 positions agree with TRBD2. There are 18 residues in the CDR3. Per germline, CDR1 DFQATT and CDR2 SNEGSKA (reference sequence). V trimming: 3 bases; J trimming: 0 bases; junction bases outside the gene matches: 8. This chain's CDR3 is CSASPGLAGISSYNEQFF. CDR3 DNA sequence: TGCAGTGCTAGTCCGGGACTAGCGGGAATCAGCTCCTACAATGAGCAGTTCTTC.

This CDR3 is CASSLQGPANYGYTF. For the CDR3, the DNA is TGTGCCAGCAGCTTACAGGGACCGGCTAACTATGGCTACACCTTC. The rearrangement links TRBV7-2 to TRBJ1-2; possible D gene TRBD1, 5 bases. V dropped 2 bases and J dropped 0 bases, with 10 bases sitting between them. CDR3 size: 15 residues. Per the germline V gene, CDR1 is SGHTA and CDR2 is FQGNSA. The full variable domain, with the rest looked up from reference TRBV7-2 and TRBJ1-2, is GAGVSQSPSNKVTEKGKDVELRCDPISGHTALYWYRQSLGQGLEFLIYFQGNSAPDKSGLPSDRFSAERTGGSVSTLTIQRTQQEDSAVYLCASSLQGPANYGYTFGSGTRLTVV.

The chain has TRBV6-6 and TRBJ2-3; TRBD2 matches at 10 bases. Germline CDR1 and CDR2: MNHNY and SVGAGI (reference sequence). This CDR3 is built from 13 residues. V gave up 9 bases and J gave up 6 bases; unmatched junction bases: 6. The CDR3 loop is CARLLAGFDTQYF. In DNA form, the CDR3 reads TGTGCCAGGTTACTAGCGGGGTTCGATACGCAGTATTTT.

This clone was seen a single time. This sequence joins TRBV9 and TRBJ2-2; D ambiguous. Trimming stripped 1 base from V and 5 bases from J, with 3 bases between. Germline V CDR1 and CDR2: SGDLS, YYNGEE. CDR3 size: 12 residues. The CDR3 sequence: CASSVMTGELFF. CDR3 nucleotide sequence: TGTGCCAGCAGCGTAATGACCGGGGAGCTGTTTTTT.

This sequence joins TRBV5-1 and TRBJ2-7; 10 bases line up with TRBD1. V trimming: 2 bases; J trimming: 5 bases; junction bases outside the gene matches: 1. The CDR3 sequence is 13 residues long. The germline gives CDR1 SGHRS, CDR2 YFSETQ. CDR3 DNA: TGCGCCAGCAGCTTCGGGACAGGGGACGAGCAGTACTTC. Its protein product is CASSFGTGDEQYF.

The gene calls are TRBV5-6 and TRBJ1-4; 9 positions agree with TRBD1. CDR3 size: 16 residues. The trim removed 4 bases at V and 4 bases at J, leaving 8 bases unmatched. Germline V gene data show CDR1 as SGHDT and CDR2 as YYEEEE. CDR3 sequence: CASSAEQGAGNEKLFF. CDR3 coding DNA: TGTGCCAGCAGCGCCGAACAGGGGGCTGGTAATGAAAAACTGTTTTTT.

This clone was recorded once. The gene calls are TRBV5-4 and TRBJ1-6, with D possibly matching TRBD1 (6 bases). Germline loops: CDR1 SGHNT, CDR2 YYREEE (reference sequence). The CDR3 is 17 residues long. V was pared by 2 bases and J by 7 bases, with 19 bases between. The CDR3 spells CASSLSGTQRGNSPLHF. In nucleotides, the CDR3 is TGTGCCAGCAGCTTATCCGGGACACAAAGGGGGAATTCACCCCTCCACTTT.

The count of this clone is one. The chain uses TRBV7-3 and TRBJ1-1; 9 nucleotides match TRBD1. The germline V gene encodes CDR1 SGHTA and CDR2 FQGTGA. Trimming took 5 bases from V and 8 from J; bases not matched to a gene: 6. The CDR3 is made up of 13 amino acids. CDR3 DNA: TGTGCCAGCAGCGACGGGACAGGGAACGAAGCTTTCTTT. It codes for CASSDGTGNEAFF.

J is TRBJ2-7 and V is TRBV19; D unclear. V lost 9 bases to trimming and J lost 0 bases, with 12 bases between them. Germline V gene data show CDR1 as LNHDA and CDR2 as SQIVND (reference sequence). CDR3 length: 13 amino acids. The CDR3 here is CASPRRPSYEQYF. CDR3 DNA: TGTGCCAGCCCACGAAGACCCTCCTACGAGCAGTACTTC.

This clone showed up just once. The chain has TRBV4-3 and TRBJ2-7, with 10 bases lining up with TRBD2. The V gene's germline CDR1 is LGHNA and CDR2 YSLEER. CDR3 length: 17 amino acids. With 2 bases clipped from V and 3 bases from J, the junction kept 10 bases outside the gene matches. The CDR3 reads CASSQNSWVAGGYEQYF. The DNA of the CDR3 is TGCGCCAGCAGCCAAAACTCCTGGGTAGCGGGAGGCTACGAGCAGTACTTC.

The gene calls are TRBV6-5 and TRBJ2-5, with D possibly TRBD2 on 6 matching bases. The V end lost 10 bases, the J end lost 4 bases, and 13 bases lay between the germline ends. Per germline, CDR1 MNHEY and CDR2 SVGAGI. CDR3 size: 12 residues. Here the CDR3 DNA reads TGTGCCACCCCCCCTAGCGTAGAGACCCAGTACTTC. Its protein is CATPPSVETQYF.

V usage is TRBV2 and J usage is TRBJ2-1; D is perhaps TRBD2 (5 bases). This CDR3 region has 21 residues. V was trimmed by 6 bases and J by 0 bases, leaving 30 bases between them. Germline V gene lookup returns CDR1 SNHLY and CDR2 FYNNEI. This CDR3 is CASSRSHFFYSLRASYNEQFF. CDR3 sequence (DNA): TGTGCCAGCAGCCGATCCCACTTCTTTTACTCCCTGAGGGCCTCCTACAATGAGCAGTTCTTC.